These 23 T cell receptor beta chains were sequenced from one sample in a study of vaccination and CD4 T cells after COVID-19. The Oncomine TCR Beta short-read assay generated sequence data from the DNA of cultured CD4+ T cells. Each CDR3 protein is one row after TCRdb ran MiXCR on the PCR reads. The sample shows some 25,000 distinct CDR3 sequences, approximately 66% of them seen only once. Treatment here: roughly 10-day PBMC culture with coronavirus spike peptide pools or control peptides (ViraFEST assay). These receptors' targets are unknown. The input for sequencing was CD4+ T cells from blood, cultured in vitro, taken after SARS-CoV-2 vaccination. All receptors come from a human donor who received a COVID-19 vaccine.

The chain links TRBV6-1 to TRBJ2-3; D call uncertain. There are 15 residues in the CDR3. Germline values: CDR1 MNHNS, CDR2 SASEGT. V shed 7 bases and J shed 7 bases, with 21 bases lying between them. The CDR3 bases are TGTGCCAGCAACGGTAACTGGGCAGCCCCCAATACGCAGTATTTT. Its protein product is CASNGNWAAPNTQYF.

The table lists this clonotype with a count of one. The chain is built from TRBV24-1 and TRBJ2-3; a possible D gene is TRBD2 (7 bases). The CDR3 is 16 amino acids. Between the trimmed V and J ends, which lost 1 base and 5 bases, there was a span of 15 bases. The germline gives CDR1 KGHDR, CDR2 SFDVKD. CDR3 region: CATSDLWGGLEDTQYF. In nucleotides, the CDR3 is TGTGCCACCAGTGATTTATGGGGGGGCCTTGAAGATACGCAGTATTTT.

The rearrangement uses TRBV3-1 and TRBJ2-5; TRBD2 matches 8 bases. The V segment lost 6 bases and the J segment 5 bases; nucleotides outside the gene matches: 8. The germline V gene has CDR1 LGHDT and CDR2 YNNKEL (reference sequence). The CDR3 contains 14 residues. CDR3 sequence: CASSLGLARETQYF. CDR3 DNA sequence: TGTGCCAGCAGTCTAGGACTAGCCCGGGAGACCCAGTACTTC.

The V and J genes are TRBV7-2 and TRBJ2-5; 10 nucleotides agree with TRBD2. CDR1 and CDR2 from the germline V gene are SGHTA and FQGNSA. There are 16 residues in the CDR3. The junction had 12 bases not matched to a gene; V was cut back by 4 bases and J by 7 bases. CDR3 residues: CASSSLFERGGGTQYF. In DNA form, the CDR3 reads TGTGCCAGCAGCTCCCTTTTTGAGCGGGGGGGCGGGACCCAGTACTTC.

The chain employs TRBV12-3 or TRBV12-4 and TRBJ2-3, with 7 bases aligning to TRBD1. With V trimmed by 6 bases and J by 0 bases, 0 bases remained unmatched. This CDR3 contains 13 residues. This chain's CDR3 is CASRGQSTDTQYF. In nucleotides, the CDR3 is TGTGCCAGCAGGGGACAGAGCACAGATACGCAGTATTTT.

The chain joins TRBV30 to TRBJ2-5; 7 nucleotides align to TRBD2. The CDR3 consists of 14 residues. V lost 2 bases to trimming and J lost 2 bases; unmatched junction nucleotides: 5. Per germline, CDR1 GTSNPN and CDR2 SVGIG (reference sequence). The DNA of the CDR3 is TGTGCCTGGAGTCGGACTAGTTTACAAGAGACCCAGTACTTC. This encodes CAWSRTSLQETQYF.

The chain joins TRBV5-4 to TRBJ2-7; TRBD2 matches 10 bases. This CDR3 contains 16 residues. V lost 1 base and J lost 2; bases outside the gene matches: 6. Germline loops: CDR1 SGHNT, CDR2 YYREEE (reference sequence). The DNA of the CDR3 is TGTGCCAGCAGCTTGCGGAGCGGGGGGGCTCCCTACGAGCAGTACTTC. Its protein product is CASSLRSGGAPYEQYF.

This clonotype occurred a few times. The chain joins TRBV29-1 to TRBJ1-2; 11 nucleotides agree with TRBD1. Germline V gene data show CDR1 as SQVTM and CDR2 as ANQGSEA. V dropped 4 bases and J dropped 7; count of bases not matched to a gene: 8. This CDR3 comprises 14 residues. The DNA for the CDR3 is TGCAGCGTTGCAGGGGACAGGGGGATGAGTGGCTACACCTTC. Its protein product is CSVAGDRGMSGYTF. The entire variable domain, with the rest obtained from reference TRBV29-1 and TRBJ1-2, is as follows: SAVISQKPSRDICQRGTSLTIQCQVDSQVTMMFWYRQQPGQSLTLIATANQGSEATYESGFVIDKFPISRPNLTFSTLTVSNMSPEDSSIYLCSVAGDRGMSGYTFGSGTRLTVV.

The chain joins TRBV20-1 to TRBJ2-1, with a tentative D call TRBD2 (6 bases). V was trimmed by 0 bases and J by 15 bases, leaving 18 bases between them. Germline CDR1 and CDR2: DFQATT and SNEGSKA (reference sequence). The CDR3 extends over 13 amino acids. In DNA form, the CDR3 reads TGCAGTGCTAGAGATACTAGACGACGGGGGATGTTCTTC. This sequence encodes CSARDTRRRGMFF.

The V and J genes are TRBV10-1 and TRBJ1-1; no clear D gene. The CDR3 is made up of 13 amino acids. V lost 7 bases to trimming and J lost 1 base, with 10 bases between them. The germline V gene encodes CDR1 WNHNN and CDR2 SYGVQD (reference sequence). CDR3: CASTAVGNTEAFF. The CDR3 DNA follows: TGCGCCAGCACGGCCGTAGGGAACACTGAAGCTTTCTTT.

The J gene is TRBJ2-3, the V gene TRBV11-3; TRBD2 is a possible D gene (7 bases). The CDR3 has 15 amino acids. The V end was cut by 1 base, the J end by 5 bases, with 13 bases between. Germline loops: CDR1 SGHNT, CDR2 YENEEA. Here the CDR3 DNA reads TGTGCCAGCAGCTTAGGGGGGGGCCTGGGAGATACGCAGTATTTT. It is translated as CASSLGGGLGDTQYF.

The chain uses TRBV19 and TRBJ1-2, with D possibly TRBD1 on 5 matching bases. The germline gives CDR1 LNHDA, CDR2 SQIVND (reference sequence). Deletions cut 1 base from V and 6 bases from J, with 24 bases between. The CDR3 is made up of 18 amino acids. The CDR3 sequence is CASSIASASSGAGNGYTF. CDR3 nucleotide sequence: TGTGCCAGTAGTATAGCTTCGGCCTCAAGCGGGGCAGGGAATGGCTACACCTTC.

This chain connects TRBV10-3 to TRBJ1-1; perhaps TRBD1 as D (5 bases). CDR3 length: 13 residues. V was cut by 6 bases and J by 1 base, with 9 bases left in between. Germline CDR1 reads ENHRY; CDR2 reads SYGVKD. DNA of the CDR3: TGTGCCATCAGCGACAGCCCGAACACTGAAGCTTTCTTT. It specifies CAISDSPNTEAFF.

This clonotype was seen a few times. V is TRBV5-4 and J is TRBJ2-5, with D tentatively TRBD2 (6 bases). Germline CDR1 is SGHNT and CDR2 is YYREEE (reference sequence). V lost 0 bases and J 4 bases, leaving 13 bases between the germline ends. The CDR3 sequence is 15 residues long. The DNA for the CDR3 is TGTGCCAGCAGCTTGGACCCTCGGGGAGGAGAGACCCAGTACTTC. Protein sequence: CASSLDPRGGETQYF.

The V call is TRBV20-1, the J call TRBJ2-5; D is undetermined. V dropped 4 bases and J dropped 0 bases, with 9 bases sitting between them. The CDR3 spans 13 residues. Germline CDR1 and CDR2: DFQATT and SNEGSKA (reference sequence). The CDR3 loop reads CSAIHGNQETQYF. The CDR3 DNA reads TGCAGTGCTATACATGGAAACCAAGAGACCCAGTACTTC.

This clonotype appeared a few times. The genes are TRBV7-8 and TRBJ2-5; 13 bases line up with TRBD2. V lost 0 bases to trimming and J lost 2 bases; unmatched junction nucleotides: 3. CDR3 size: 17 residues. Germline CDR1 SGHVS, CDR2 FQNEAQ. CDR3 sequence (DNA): TGTGCCAGCAGCTTAGCCCCACTAGCGGGGGGGCAAGAGACCCAGTACTTC. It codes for CASSLAPLAGGQETQYF.

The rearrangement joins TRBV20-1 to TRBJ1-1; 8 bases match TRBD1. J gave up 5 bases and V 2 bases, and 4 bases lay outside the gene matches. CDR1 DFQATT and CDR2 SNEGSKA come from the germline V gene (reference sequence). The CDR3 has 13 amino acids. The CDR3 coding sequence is TGCAGTGCTAGATTCAGGGGGCGGACTGAAGCTTTCTTT. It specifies CSARFRGRTEAFF.

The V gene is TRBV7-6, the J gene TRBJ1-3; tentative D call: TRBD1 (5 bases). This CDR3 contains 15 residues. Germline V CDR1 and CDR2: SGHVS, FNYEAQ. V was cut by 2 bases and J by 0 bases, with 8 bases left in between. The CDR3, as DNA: TGTGCCAGCAGCTTAACAGGAGGCTCTGGAAACACCATATATTTT. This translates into CASSLTGGSGNTIYF.

CDR3 loop: CASSSGTLSRFTDTQYF. DNA for the CDR3: TGTGCCAGCAGTTCCGGGACACTTAGTCGATTCACAGATACGCAGTATTTT. V usage is TRBV7-6 and J usage is TRBJ2-3; D is possibly TRBD1 (6 bases). The germline V gene encodes CDR1 SGHVS and CDR2 FNYEAQ. The germline V and J ends were trimmed by 6 bases and 2 bases, with 21 bases remaining between them. The CDR3 is 17 amino acids. The whole variable domain, remainder taken from reference TRBV7-6 and TRBJ2-3, is GAGVSQSPRYKVTKRGQDVALRCDPISGHVSLYWYRQALGQGPEFLTYFNYEAQQDKSGLPNDRFSAERPEGSISTLTIQRTEQRDSAMYRCASSSGTLSRFTDTQYFGPGTRLTVL.

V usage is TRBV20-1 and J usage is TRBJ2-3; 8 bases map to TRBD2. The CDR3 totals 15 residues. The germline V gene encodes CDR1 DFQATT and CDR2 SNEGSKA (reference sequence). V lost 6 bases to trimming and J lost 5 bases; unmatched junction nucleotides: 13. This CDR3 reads CSARLNRGGLDTQYF. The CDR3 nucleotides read TGCAGTGCAAGACTAAACCGGGGGGGCCTAGATACGCAGTATTTT.

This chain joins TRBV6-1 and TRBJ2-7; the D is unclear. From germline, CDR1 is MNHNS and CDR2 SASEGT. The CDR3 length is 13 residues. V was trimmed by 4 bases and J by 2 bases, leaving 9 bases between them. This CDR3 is CASSAMVTYEQYF. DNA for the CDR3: TGTGCCAGCAGTGCAATGGTCACCTACGAGCAGTACTTC.

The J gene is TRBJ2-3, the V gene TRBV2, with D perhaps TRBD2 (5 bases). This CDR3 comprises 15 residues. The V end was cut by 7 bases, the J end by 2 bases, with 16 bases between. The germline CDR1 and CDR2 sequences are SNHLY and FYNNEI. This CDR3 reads CASTPGVSFTDTQYF. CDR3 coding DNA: TGTGCCAGCACCCCCGGGGTATCCTTCACAGATACGCAGTATTTT.

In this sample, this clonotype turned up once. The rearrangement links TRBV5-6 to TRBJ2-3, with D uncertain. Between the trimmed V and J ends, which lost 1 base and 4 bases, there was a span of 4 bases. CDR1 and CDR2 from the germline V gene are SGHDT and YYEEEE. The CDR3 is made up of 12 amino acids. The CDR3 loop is CASSLLADTQYF. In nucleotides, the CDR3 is TGTGCCAGCAGCTTGTTGGCAGATACGCAGTATTTT.